Below are 16 T cell receptor beta chains sequenced from a single sample in a study of T cell responses to AZD1222 COVID-19 vaccine. Method: immunoSEQ multiplex PCR; TCRdb's copy keeps in-frame clones and lacks some. Found here are tens of thousands of clones, 84% of them singletons; the top ten hold about 20%. The material was peripheral blood, obtained on day 0 of AZD1222 vaccination. The receptor source for this set is an adult in good health.

V and J are TRBV7-3 and TRBJ1-1, with D maybe TRBD1 (5 bases). From germline, CDR1 is SGHTA and CDR2 FQGTGA. V was shortened by 5 bases and J by 1 base, with 14 bases between the two germline ends. The CDR3 contains 15 residues. This CDR3 is CASSPWEGTNTEAFF. The CDR3 nucleotides are TGTGCCAGCAGCCCGTGGGAGGGGACGAACACTGAAGCTTTCTTT.

V usage is TRBV7-2 and J usage is TRBJ2-3; D gene ambiguous. The CDR3 is 13 amino acids. Trimming pared 1 base from V and 4 bases from J, leaving 6 bases between. The germline V gene has CDR1 SGHTA and CDR2 FQGNSA. The chain's CDR3 is CASSLGEADTQYF. The CDR3 coding sequence is TGTGCCAGCAGCTTAGGAGAGGCAGATACGCAGTATTTT. The variable domain in full, completed from reference TRBV7-2 and TRBJ2-3, reads GAGVSQSPSNKVTEKGKDVELRCDPISGHTALYWYRQSLGQGLEFLIYFQGNSAPDKSGLPSDRFSAERTGGSVSTLTIQRTQQEDSAVYLCASSLGEADTQYFGPGTRLTVL.

This rearrangement joins TRBV14 to TRBJ2-5; perhaps TRBD2 as D (5 bases). V lost 5 bases and J 1 base, leaving 14 bases between the germline ends. Germline-derived CDR1 and CDR2 are SGHDN and FVKESK. The CDR3 extends over 15 amino acids. Here the CDR3 DNA reads TGTGCCAGCAGCGAAAGCCAAGGGAGCCAAGAGACCCAGTACTTC. Its translation: CASSESQGSQETQYF.

The chain employs TRBV7-2 and TRBJ1-5; D is unclear. Germline CDR1 is SGHTA and CDR2 is FQGNSA. The CDR3 runs to 14 residues. V was trimmed by 4 bases and J by 0 bases, leaving 7 bases between them. CDR3 amino acids: CASSSAGSNQPQHF. The CDR3 DNA reads TGTGCCAGCAGCTCCGCTGGTAGCAATCAGCCCCAGCATTTT.

V is TRBV29-1 and J is TRBJ2-7; possible D gene TRBD2, 5 bases. Germline V gene sequence: CDR1 SQVTM, CDR2 ANQGSEA. The CDR3 sequence is 14 residues long. V lost 5 bases and J 3 bases, leaving 17 bases between the germline ends. CDR3 amino acids: CSVQQPARGYEQYF. CDR3 DNA sequence: TGCAGCGTTCAACAACCCGCTCGGGGCTACGAGCAGTACTTC.

V is TRBV2 and J is TRBJ1-3; the D is unclear. V lost 4 bases and J lost 1, with 11 bases in between. The CDR3 has 15 residues. In germline, CDR1 is SNHLY, CDR2 FYNNEI. The CDR3 protein is CASSGDKPSGNTIYF. CDR3 in DNA: TGTGCCAGCAGTGGAGACAAGCCGTCTGGAAACACCATATATTTT.

This chain connects TRBV7-2 to TRBJ2-2; D is perhaps TRBD2 (5 bases). This CDR3 spans 12 amino acids. Trimming took 4 bases from V and 5 from J, leaving 5 bases between them. CDR1 is SGHTA and CDR2 is FQGNSA in the germline V gene. The CDR3 DNA sequence: TGTGCCAGCAGCTGGGAGACCGGGGAGCTGTTTTTT. This sequence encodes CASSWETGELFF.

V gene TRBV20-1 combines with J gene TRBJ2-7; D unclear. CDR1 and CDR2 from the germline V gene are DFQATT and SNEGSKA (reference sequence). V shed 6 bases and J shed 4 bases, with 10 bases lying between them. The CDR3 runs 11 residues. The CDR3 DNA sequence: TGCAGTGCCCGAAACAGTTACGAGCAGTACTTC. Translated: CSARNSYEQYF.

This clone has only a few counts. V is TRBV7-9 and J is TRBJ1-4; TRBD1 might be the D (5 bases). This CDR3 has 14 amino acids. Trimming removed 8 bases from V and 6 bases from J, with 16 bases in between. CDR1 is SEHNR and CDR2 is FQNEAQ in the germline V gene (reference sequence). The CDR3 is CASAPGGTYEKLFF. CDR3 DNA: TGTGCCAGCGCCCCGGGGGGGACCTATGAAAAACTGTTTTTT.

The chain employs TRBV4-3 and TRBJ1-5; D unresolved. This CDR3 has 16 residues. Germline values: CDR1 LGHNA, CDR2 YSLEER. Trimming cost V 0 bases and J 1 base, with 10 bases left between them. CDR3 loop: CASSQDATRSNQPQHF. The DNA of the CDR3 is TGCGCCAGCAGCCAAGATGCCACCCGCAGCAATCAGCCCCAGCATTTT.

The chain has TRBV28 and TRBJ2-2, with TRBD2 matching over 7 bases. The CDR3 extends over 14 amino acids. V shed 4 bases, J shed 4 bases, and the junction held 3 bases outside the gene matches. Germline assignment: CDR1 MDHEN and CDR2 SYDVKM. The CDR3 loop reads CASSSGGVTGELFF. The CDR3 bases are TGTGCCAGCAGTTCGGGAGGTGTCACCGGGGAGCTGTTTTTT.

The CDR3 sequence: CASSYGRHLEAFF. The CDR3 DNA reads as TGTGCCAGCAGTTACGGCAGACACCTTGAAGCTTTCTTT. The chain links TRBV6-2 or TRBV6-3 to TRBJ1-1; the D is unclear. The CDR3 loop spans 13 amino acids. CDR1 and CDR2 from the germline V gene are MNHEY and SVGEGT. The germline V and J ends were trimmed by 2 bases and 7 bases, with 11 bases remaining between them.

This clone was seen a single time. The chain recombines TRBV5-1 with TRBJ2-7; 10 nucleotides align to TRBD2. CDR1 SGHRS and CDR2 YFSETQ come from the germline V gene. The length of the CDR3 is 16 residues. The trim removed 0 bases at V and 9 bases at J, leaving 12 bases unmatched. In DNA form, the CDR3 reads TGCGCCAGCAGCTTGGCTACTAGCGGGACCGCCCTAGGGCAGTACTTC. Translation gives CASSLATSGTALGQYF.

This clone was found a few times. The chain uses TRBV6-5 and TRBJ1-5, with D possibly being TRBD1 (5 bases). V gave up 5 bases and J gave up 7 bases, with 18 bases separating them. Germline assignment: CDR1 MNHEY and CDR2 SVGAGI. The CDR3 has 15 amino acids. Here the CDR3 reads CASSPGPRRGQPQHF. Here the CDR3 DNA reads TGTGCCAGCAGTCCCGGGCCCCGCCGGGGGCAGCCCCAGCATTTT.

This clone was recorded only once. This chain links TRBV30 with TRBJ1-5; 9 nucleotides line up with TRBD1. Germline lookup yields CDR1 GTSNPN and CDR2 SVGIG (reference sequence). The trim removed 4 bases at V and 5 bases at J, leaving 9 bases unmatched. This CDR3 is 15 amino acids long. CDR3 sequence (DNA): TGTGCCTGGACCTCTGGACAGGGGAGATATCAGCCCCAGCATTTT. As protein: CAWTSGQGRYQPQHF.

The gene calls are TRBV7-2 and TRBJ1-2; tentative D call: TRBD1 (6 bases). V was pared by 3 bases and J by 8 bases, with 10 bases between. The germline CDR1 and CDR2 sequences are SGHTA and FQGNSA. This CDR3 has 12 residues. The CDR3 is CASSFPGAGYTF. The CDR3, as DNA: TGTGCCAGCAGCTTCCCGGGGGCCGGCTACACCTTC.